This TCR beta chain was recovered during a study of cytomegalovirus exposure and HLA in healthy donors (TCRdb year 2017). Context from the whole study: In an earlier analysis of roughly 500 of the donors, 276 Gb of sequence data and some 120 million unique TCR beta sequences from some 170 million T cells were reported. A later genetic analysis took genome-wide SNP genotypes for about three fifths of the roughly 670 donors and used that subset as a discovery cohort. Both class I and class II loci were covered by HLA typing, at four-digit resolution. Approximately 300 gigabases of sequencing data and around 85 million unique TCR sequences made up an early release that covered around 640 HLA-typed donors. In a later analysis, previously published TCR beta repertoires from about 670 donors were re-analyzed and high-resolution HLA genotyping was added so that TCR occurrence patterns could be studied. The aim of the study was to test whether cataloging public T cell receptors could identify signatures of past pathogen exposure. Rather than drawing on any new phenotypic data, the later analysis identified candidate immune exposures from TCR beta sequences and the way those sequences occurred across donors. Of the roughly 400 genotyped donors, more than 75% were placed in the genetic ancestry cluster associated with self-reported Caucasian donors. Every repertoire in the discovery cohort had been generated on one and the same sequencing platform. Typing coverage differed by locus: A, B, C, DRB1 and DQB1 were typed in about 629-640 donors, DQA1 in 500 to 550, DPA1 in 600 to 610, and DPB1 in about 450. On average, roughly 250,000 unique TCR beta nucleotide sequences were sequenced per donor among 300 to 500 genotyped donors of the cohort, with about 19% of those sequences being non-productive. In an earlier analysis of around 540 of the donors, high-throughput TCR beta sequencing was used to judge whether each TCR beta V gene segment behaved as functional or pseudogenic. Using immunosequencing, the study profiled T cell repertoires from roughly 650 subjects and related those repertoires to cytomegalovirus serostatus. Besides the first cohort of roughly 700 subjects, a separate validation cohort made up of roughly 130 different subjects was used. Alongside the repertoire data, information on donor age, sex, ethnicity and CMV serostatus was compiled. The study combined high-throughput TCR immunosequencing, statistical association of individual TCRs with disease status, and machine learning to predict cytomegalovirus infection status. Several DR-DQ haplotypes were treated as single units for association and clustering because of strong linkage in the cohort. The paper's findings and limits, for the study overall: The study listed 150 to 200 TCR beta chains as associated with cytomegalovirus. In vitro tests confirmed that a few of the cytomegalovirus-associated TCR beta chains recognize cytomegalovirus antigens. In a later analysis, HLA-associated TCR beta chains were found to be more clonally expanded and to have lower generation probabilities than equally common non-associated chains. Most TCR sequences were observed very rarely across donors, whereas some public TCRs were present in many individuals. Some IMGT-functional V segments, including TRBV6-2 and TRBV6-3, could not be distinguished by the 87-base-pair reads and were therefore excluded. Broadly in line with IMGT annotations, most TCR beta V segments showed up in productive rearrangements about 87% or about 30% of the time in an earlier analysis of several hundred of the donors. Linkage disequilibrium might explain the correlated functional status among segregating V segments, but an unknown experimental factor could not be ruled out. CMV serostatus was the only immune exposure information available for the cohort. According to a later analysis, most CMV-associated TCR beta chains appeared to be HLA-restricted, and the HLA associations seemed to be driven largely by CMV exposure. Because counts were too low, roughly 16 rarely observed V segments, including chromosome 9 orphons, were excluded from the earlier analysis of several hundred of the donors. A later analysis found that TCR association rates varied across HLA loci, with DRB1 alleles showing the most associated TCRs and HLA-C alleles the fewest. A later analysis associated 15,000 to 20,000 TCR beta sequences with specific HLA alleles at a false discovery rate of 0.05. HLA typing was unavailable for some donors at each locus, so association tests used only the typed subset. When HLA alleles, especially DR and DQ, strongly co-occurred, attributing TCR associations to individual alleles was difficult. According to a later analysis, parvovirus B19, influenza, CMV and Epstein-Barr virus appeared linked to several top co-occurrence clusters. A later genetic analysis associated a missense DCLRE1C variant with V-gene and J-gene trimming of TCR beta chains, and an independent cohort replicated the association. Roughly uniform sequencing depth across donors was assumed in presence/absence analyses, although this assumption may not hold. A further reported finding was that TCR beta sequences accurately predicted the HLA-A and HLA-B alleles for most subjects in the first cohort. In this cohort, only TCR beta chains were sequenced, and detectable features were limited by the absence of alpha or paired-chain data. According to a later genetic analysis, donors in an Asian-associated ancestry cluster had fewer N-insertions in productive TCRs than the approximately 670-donor mean. According to the authors, the approach could potentially be generalized to other disease states and immunological phenotypes. The classifier was reported to diagnose cytomegalovirus status with high specificity and sensitivity in both the original and validation cohorts. A cluster of highly shared sequence variants was judged likely to represent a technical artifact of the sequencing pipeline.

The cohort comprised several hundred healthy bone marrow donors. All cohort members were sampled while nominally healthy, although unrecorded immune exposures were likely present. The donor was CMV seropositive and belonged to the group of 250 to 300 seropositive cohort members. A peripheral blood sample was collected from each donor, and TCR beta sequencing was performed on peripheral blood mononuclear cells. Genomic DNA was extracted from the blood cell samples with the Qiagen DNeasy Blood Extraction Kit. The protocol used for the library was the immunoSEQ multiplex PCR assay. For the multiplex PCR, a mixture combining 60 forward primers for TCR Vbeta segments and 13 reverse primers for TCR Jbeta segments was used. The CDR3 region of rearranged TCR beta genes was amplified from genomic DNA by a multiplex PCR assay. On the Illumina HiSeq System, the amplified TCR beta libraries were sequenced as 87-base-pair reads. Per the authors' processing: In a later analysis, some 80 million unique TCR beta chains were counted across the approximately 620 repertoires, and roughly 10 million of these chains were shared by at least two donors. Raw reads were error-corrected and collapsed into unique sequences with a nearest-neighbor algorithm that merged closely related sequences to remove PCR and sequencing errors. CDR3 sequences were aligned to IMGT reference sequences to assign V, D and J gene segments. For a sequence to be retained, a match of at least six nucleotides to both a V gene segment and a J gene segment was required. A rearrangement was called productive if the CDR3 had no stop codons and remained in frame with V and J, and every other rearrangement was called non-productive. CDR3 was defined by IMGT convention, running from the second conserved V-encoded cysteine to the conserved J-encoded phenylalanine. Sequences without an unambiguous match to a single V gene segment were excluded from the earlier analysis of 450 to 650 of the donors. In an earlier analysis of approximately 550 of the donors, V segments were called functional above 56.7% productive rearrangements and were called segregating when the between-donor standard deviation exceeded 5%. A statistical classification framework was built for diagnosing cytomegalovirus status from the catalog of TCR beta chain sequences. A later analysis assigned V and J genes by comparing TCR nucleotide sequences with IMGT/GENE-DB human TR gene sequences. A later analysis assigned CDR3 sequences and most-parsimonious VDJ recombination scenarios with the TCRdist pipeline. In a later analysis, each TCR beta chain was defined by its CDR3 amino acid sequence together with its V-gene family, and reads lacking a unique V-gene family were excluded. To address suspected cross-contamination and a sequencing artifact, a later analysis removed a few hundred highly shared, low-generation-probability nucleotide sequences. For each public chain, a later analysis derived a clonal expansion index from normalized ranks of inferred template counts within each repertoire. Generation probabilities in a later analysis came from a VDJ recombination model fitted to out-of-frame rearrangements, and those results were checked against IGoR. In a later analysis, hypergeometric tests were used to score TCR-TCR, TCR-HLA and TCR-CMV co-occurrence, with a repertoire-size bias correction applied to TCR pairs. False discovery rates were estimated in a later analysis by permuting HLA or CMV assignments 20 times. In a later analysis, co-occurring TCRs were grouped using DBSCAN, with TCRdist sequence similarity added in when clustering inside HLA-allele-positive subsets. For co-occurrence clustering, repertoires with fewer than 30,000 or more than 120,000 public chains were excluded, along with five or six repertoires with anomalous nucleotide sharing. This is the immuneACCESS table as TCRdb keeps it, with only in-frame sequences that have V and J called. A part of the clones is gone; compared with another copy, unresolved V genes explain less than half, and the rest is unexplained. D and trimming were read from the DNA, whereas the V and J calls and clone size are those reported in that table. The sample records about 110,000 clones, about two thirds of which are singletons. Of the sample, roughly 8.4% is held by the ten largest clones.

There are 15 amino acids in the CDR3, from cysteine to phenylalanine inclusive. The sequence is cut down to CDR3 DNA, 45 bases in frame from base 1. CDR1 and CDR2, looked up from the germline V gene, are SNHLY and FYNNEI. V lost 2 bases and J lost 4 bases; the stretch between them is 12 bases long. Notes on this clone: What this receptor recognizes is not known. The sample holds no much larger clone one base away, and base qualities are not on file.

The chain is made from TRBV2 and TRBJ1-5; TRBD1 is a weak D gene call, 6 bases matching. The sample comprised PBMCs. This receptor was taken from a man aged 25 to 40 in good health and CMV-seropositive. The CDR3 loop reads CASSETQGRNQPQHF. The nucleotide sequence is given as TGTGCCAGCAGTGAAACACAGGGTCGTAATCAGCCCCAGCATTTT.